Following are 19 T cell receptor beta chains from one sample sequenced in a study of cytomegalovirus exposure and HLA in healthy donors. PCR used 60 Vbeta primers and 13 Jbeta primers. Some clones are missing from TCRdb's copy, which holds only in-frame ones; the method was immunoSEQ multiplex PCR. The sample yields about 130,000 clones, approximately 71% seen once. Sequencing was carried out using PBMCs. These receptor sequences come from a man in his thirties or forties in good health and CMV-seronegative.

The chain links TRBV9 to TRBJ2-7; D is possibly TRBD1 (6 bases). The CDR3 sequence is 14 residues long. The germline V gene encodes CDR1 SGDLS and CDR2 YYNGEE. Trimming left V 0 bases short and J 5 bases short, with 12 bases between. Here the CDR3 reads CASSVAYRADEQYF. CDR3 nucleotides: TGTGCCAGCAGCGTAGCCTACAGGGCGGACGAGCAGTACTTC. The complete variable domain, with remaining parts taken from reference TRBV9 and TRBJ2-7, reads DSGVTQTPKHLITATGQRVTLRCSPRSGDLSVYWYQQSLDQGLQFLIQYYNGEERAKGNILERFSAQQFPDLHSELNLSSLELGDSALYFCASSVAYRADEQYFGPGTRLTVT.

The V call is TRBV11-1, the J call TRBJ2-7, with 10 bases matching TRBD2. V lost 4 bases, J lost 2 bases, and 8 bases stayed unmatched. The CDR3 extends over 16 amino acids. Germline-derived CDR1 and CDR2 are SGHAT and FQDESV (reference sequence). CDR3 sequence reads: CASSWATSGITYEQYF. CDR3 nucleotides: TGTGCCAGCAGCTGGGCAACTAGCGGGATCACCTACGAGCAGTACTTC.

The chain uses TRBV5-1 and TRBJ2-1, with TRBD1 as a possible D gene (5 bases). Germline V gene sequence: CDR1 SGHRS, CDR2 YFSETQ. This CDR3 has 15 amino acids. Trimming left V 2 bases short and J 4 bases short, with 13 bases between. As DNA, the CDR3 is TGCGCCAGCAGCTTAACAGGAGACCTTTACAATGAGCAGTTCTTC. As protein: CASSLTGDLYNEQFF. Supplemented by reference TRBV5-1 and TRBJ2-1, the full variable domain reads KAGVTQTPRYLIKTRGQQVTLSCSPISGHRSVSWYQQTPGQGLQFLFEYFSETQRNKGNFPGRFSGRQFSNSRSEMNVSTLELGDSALYLCASSLTGDLYNEQFFGPGTRLTVL.

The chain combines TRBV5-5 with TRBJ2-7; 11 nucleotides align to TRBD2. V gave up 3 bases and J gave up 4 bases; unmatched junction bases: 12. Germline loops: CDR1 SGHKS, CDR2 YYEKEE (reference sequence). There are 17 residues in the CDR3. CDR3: CASSYFLTASGRYEQYF. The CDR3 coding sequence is TGTGCCAGCAGCTACTTCTTAACGGCTAGCGGGAGGTACGAGCAGTACTTC.

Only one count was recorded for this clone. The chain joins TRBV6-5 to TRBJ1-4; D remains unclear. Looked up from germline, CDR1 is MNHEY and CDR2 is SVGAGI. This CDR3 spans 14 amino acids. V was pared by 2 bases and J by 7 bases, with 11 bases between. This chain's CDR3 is CASSYSPEAEKLFF. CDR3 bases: TGTGCCAGCAGTTACAGCCCCGAGGCTGAAAAACTGTTTTTT.

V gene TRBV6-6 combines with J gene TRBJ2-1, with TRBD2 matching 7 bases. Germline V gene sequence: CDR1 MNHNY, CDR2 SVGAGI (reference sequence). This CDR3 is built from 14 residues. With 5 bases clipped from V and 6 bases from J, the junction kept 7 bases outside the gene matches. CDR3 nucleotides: TGTGCCAGCAGTAACGGGACGGGGGGCAATGAGCAGTTCTTC. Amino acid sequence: CASSNGTGGNEQFF.

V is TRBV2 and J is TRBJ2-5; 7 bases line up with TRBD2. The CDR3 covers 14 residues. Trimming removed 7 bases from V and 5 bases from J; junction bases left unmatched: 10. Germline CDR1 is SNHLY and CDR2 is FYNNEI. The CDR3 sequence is CASTVNEGGETQYF. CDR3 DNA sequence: TGTGCCAGCACGGTAAACGAGGGAGGGGAGACCCAGTACTTC.

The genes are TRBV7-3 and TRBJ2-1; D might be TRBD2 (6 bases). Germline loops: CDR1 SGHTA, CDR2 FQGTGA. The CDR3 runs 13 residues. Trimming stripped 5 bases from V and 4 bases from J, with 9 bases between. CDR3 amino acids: CASSRDLYNEQFF. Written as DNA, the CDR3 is TGTGCCAGCAGCCGGGACTTATACAATGAGCAGTTCTTC. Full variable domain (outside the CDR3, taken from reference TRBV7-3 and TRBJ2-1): GAGVSQTPSNKVTEKGKYVELRCDPISGHTALYWYRQSLGQGPEFLIYFQGTGAADDSGLPNDRFFAVRPEGSVSTLKIQRTERGDSAVYLCASSRDLYNEQFFGPGTRLTVL.

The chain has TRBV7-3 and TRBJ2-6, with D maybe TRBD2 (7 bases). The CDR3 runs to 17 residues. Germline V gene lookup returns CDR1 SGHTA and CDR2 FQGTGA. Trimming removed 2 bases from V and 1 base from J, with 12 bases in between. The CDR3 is CASSLQGGASGANVLTF. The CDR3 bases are TGTGCCAGCAGCTTACAAGGGGGGGCTTCTGGGGCCAACGTCCTGACTTTC.

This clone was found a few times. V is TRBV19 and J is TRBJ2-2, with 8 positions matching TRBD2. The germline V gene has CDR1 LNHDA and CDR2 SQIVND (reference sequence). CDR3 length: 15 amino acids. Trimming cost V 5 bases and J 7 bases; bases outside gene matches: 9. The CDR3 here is CASSGTSGNHGELFF. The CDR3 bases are TGTGCCAGTAGTGGGACTAGTGGGAACCACGGGGAGCTGTTTTTT.

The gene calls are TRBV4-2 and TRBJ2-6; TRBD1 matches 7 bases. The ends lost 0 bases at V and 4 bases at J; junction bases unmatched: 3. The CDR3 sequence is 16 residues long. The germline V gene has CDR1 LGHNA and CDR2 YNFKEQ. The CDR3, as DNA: TGTGCCAGCAGCCAAGAGGGGACAGCCGGGGCCAACGTCCTGACTTTC. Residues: CASSQEGTAGANVLTF.

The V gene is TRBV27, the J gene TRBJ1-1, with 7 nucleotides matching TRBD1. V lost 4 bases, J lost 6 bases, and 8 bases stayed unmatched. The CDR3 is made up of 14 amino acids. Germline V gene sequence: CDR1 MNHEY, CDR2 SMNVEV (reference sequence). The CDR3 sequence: CASSSDRLLAEAFF. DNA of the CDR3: TGTGCCAGCAGTTCGGACAGGCTATTAGCTGAAGCTTTCTTT.

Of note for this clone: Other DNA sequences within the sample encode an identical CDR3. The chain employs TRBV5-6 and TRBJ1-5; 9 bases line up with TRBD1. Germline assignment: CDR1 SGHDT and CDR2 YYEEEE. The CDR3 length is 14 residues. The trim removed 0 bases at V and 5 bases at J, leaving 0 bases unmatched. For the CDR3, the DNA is TGTGCCAGCAGCTTGGGACAGGGGGATCAGCCCCAGCATTTT. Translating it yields CASSLGQGDQPQHF.

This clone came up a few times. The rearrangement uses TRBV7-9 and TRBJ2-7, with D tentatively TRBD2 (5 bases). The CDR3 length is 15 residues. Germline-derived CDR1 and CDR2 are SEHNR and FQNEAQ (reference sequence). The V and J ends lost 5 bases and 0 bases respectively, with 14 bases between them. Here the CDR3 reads CASSPWVGSSYEQYF. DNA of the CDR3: TGTGCCAGCAGCCCCTGGGTGGGGAGCTCCTACGAGCAGTACTTC. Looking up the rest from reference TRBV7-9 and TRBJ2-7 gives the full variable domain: DTGVSQNPRHKITKRGQNVTFRCDPISEHNRLYWYRQTLGQGPEFLTYFQNEAQLEKSRLLSDRFSAERPKGSFSTLEIQRTEQGDSAMYLCASSPWVGSSYEQYFGPGTRLTVT.

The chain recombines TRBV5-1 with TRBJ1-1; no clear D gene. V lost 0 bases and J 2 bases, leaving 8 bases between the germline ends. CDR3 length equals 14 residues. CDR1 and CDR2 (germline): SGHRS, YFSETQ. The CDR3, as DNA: TGCGCCAGCAGCTTGGGACATCCCAACACTGAAGCTTTCTTT. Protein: CASSLGHPNTEAFF.

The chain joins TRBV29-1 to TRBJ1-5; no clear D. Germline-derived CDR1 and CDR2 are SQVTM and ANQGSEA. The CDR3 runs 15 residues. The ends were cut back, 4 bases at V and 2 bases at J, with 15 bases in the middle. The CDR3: CSVGGGDSGNQPQHF. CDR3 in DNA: TGCAGCGTTGGAGGAGGAGATTCGGGCAATCAGCCCCAGCATTTT.

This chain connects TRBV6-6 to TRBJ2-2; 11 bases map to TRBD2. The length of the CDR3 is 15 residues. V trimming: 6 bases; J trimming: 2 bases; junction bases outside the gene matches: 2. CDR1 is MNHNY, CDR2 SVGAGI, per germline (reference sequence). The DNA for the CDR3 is TGTGCCAGCAGACTAGCGGGAGTAAACACCGGGGAGCTGTTTTTT. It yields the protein CASRLAGVNTGELFF.

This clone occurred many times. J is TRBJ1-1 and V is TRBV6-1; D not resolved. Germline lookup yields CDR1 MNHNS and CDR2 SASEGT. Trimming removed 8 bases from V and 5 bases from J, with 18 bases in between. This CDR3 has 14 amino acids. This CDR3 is CASSEGGERTEAFF. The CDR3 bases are TGTGCCAGCTCTGAGGGTGGGGAGAGGACTGAAGCTTTCTTT.

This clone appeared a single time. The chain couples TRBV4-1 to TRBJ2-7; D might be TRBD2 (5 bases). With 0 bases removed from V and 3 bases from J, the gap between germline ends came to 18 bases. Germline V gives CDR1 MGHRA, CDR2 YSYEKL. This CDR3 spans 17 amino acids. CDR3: CASSQDVRGSLYYEQYF. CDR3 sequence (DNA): TGCGCCAGCAGCCAAGATGTACGCGGGTCCTTGTACTACGAGCAGTACTTC.